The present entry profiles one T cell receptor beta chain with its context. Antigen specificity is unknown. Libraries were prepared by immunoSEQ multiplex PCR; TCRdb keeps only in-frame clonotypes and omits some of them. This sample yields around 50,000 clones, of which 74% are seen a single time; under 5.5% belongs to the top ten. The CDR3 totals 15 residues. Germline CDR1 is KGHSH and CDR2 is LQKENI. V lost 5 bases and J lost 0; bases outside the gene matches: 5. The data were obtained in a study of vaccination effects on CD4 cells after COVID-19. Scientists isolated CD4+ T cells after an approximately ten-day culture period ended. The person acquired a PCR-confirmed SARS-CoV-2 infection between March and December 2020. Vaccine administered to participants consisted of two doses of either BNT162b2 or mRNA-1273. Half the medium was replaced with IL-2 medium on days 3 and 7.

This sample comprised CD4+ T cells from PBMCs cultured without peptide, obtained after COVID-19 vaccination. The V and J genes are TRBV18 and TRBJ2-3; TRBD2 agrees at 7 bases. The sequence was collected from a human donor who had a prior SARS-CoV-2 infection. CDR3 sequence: CASSWLADSTDTQYF. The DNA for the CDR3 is TGTGCCAGCTCATGGCTAGCGGACAGCACAGATACGCAGTATTTT.